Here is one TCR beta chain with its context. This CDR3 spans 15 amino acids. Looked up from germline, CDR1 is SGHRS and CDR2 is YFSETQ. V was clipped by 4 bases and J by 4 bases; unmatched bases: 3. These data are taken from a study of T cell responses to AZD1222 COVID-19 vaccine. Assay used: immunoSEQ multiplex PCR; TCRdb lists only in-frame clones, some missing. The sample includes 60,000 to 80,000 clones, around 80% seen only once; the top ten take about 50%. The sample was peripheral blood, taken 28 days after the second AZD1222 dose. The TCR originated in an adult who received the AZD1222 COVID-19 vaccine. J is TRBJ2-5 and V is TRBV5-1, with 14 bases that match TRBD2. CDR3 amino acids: CASSPGLAGVETQYF. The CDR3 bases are TGCGCCAGCAGCCCGGGACTAGCGGGGGTAGAGACCCAGTACTTC.